Detailed here is one T cell receptor beta chain. Method: immunoSEQ multiplex PCR; TCRdb's copy keeps in-frame clones and lacks some. The repertoire has 2 million or so clones, approximately 95% of them found once; the top ten carry more than 0.1%. Everyone who donated was a Caucasian adult who lived in Nashville, Tennessee. Germline lookup yields CDR1 LGHNT and CDR2 FRNRAP. The CDR3 has 16 residues. Deletions cut 0 bases from V and 4 bases from J, with 15 bases between. The data were obtained in a study of shared clonotypes between healthy human individuals. Sequencing used naive CD4+ T cells sorted from blood. Sample subset: CD45RA+ positively selected. This sequence originates from a man younger than 35 in good health. This chain uses TRBV12-5 with TRBJ1-1, with a weak D call TRBD1 (5 bases). CDR3 sequence reads: CASGLVIGKGPTEAFF. DNA for the CDR3: TGTGCTAGTGGTTTGGTAATAGGGAAGGGGCCCACTGAAGCTTTCTTT. Full variable domain (remainder filled in from reference TRBV12-5 and TRBJ1-1): DARVTQTPRHKVTEMGQEVTMRCQPILGHNTVFWYRQTMMQGLELLAYFRNRAPLDDSGMPKDRFSAEMPDATLATLKIQPSEPRDSAVYFCASGLVIGKGPTEAFFGQGTRLTVV.